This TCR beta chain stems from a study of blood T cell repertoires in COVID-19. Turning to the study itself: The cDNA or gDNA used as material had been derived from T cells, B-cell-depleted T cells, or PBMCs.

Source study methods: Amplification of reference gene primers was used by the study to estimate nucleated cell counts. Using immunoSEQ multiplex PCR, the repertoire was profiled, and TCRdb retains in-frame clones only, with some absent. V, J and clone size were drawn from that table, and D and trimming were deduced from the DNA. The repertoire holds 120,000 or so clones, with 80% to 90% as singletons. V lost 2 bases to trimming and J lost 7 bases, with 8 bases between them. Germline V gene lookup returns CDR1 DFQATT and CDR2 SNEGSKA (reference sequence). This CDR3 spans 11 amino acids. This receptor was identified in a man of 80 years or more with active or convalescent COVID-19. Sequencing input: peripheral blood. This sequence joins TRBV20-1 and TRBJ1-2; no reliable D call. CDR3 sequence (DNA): TGCAGTGCTAGATTGGGAGCTGGCTACACCTTC. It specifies CSARLGAGYTF.